This T cell receptor beta chain is drawn from a study of read filtering for tumor transcriptome and immune sequencing. Study information: By R-ISS, stages I, II and III held roughly 8, 15 and 7 patients. Study-level points and caveats: The CD138-negative fraction was mixed bone marrow immune cells, not pure T cells. Single-read clonotypes: roughly 81% of IR-seq clonotypes (around 4% of reads), 60% to 75% of RNA-seq clonotypes (approximately 49% of reads).

This clonotype was observed many times. Its antigen is unknown. The CDR3 runs 16 residues. Looked up from germline, CDR1 is MNHEY and CDR2 is SVGEGT. Trimming shortened V by 3 bases and J by 4 bases, and 16 bases separated the two germline ends. From 300 to 450 ng of RNA, a library with molecular barcoded alpha/delta and beta/gamma adaptors was made. TCRdb passed the reads through MiXCR, listing each CDR3 protein once. Among about 130,000 distinct CDR3 sequences listed, approximately 13% were seen once. Sequenced input: a population of CD138-negative cells sorted from bone marrow. This sequence joins TRBV6-2 or TRBV6-3 and TRBJ1-5; D may be TRBD1 (5 bases). The sequence was collected from a donor aged 40 or over with multiple myeloma. The CDR3 spells CASSYQGAGRNQPQHF. In DNA form, the CDR3 reads TGTGCCAGCAGTTATCAGGGAGCAGGGAGGAATCAGCCCCAGCATTTT.